This paragraph covers one T cell receptor beta chain sequence. The PCR had 60 Vbeta and 13 Jbeta primers. Method: immunoSEQ multiplex PCR; TCRdb's copy keeps in-frame clones and lacks some. This table has 150,000 to 250,000 clones, around three quarters appearing once. This entry comes from a study of cytomegalovirus exposure and HLA in healthy donors. CDR1 and CDR2 (germline): SGHRS, YFSETQ. Trimming at V came to 1 base and at J to 3 bases, leaving 6 bases not matched to a gene. There are 15 residues in the CDR3. This receptor was taken from a man aged 25-45 years in good health and CMV-seronegative. The source material was PBMCs. The V gene is TRBV5-1, the J gene TRBJ2-7; 8 bases are shared with TRBD2. CDR3 in DNA: TGCGCCAGCAGCTTGACAGCGGGAGATTTCTACGAGCAGTACTTC. Protein sequence: CASSLTAGDFYEQYF.